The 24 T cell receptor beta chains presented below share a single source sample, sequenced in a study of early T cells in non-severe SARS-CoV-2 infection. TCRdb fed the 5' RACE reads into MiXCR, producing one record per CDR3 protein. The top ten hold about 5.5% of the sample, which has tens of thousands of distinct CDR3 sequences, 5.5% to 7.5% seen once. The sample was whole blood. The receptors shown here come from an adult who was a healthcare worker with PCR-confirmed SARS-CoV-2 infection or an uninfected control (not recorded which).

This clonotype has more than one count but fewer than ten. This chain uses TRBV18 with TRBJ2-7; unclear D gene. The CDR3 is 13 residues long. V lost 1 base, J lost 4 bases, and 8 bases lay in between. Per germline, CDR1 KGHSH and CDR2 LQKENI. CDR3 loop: CASSPLFMYEQYF. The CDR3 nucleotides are TGTGCCAGCTCACCACTATTTATGTACGAGCAGTACTTC.

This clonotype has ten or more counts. CDR3 nucleotide sequence: TGCGCCAGCAGTACGCGACAGGGCATCGACGAGCAGTACTTC. Its protein is CASSTRQGIDEQYF. This chain uses TRBV10-2 with TRBJ2-7, with 7 bases identical to TRBD1. The V gene end was trimmed by 5 bases and the J gene end by 5 bases; junction bases not matched to a gene: 9. The CDR3 spans 14 residues. The germline CDR1 and CDR2 sequences are WSHSY and SAAADI.

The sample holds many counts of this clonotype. CDR3 coding DNA: TGTGCCAGCAGGCCTGCCCGGGAAGGAGCAACCTCCTGGAACACTGAAGCTTTCTTT. Amino acids: CASRPAREGATSWNTEAFF. This chain joins TRBV6-9 and TRBJ1-1; D not certain. This CDR3 spans 19 amino acids. Trimming stripped 6 bases from V and 1 base from J, with 27 bases between. CDR1 and CDR2 (germline): MNHGY, SVAAGI.

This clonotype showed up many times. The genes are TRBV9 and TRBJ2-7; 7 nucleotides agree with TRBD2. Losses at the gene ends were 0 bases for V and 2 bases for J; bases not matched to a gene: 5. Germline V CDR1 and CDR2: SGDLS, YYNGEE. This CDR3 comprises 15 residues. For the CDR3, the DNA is TGTGCCAGCAGCGTAGCAGCGGGGAGCACCTACGAGCAGTACTTC. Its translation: CASSVAAGSTYEQYF.

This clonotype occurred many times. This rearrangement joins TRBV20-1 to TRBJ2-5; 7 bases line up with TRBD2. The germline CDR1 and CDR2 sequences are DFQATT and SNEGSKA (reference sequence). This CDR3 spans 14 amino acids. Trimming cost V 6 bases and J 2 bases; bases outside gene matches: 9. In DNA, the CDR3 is TGCAGTGCCCGTGGGCTAGCGGCGCAAGAGACCCAGTACTTC. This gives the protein CSARGLAAQETQYF.

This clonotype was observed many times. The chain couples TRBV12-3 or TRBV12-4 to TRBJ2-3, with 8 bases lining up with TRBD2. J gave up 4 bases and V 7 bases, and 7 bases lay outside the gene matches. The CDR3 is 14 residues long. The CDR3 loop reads CASNPGLGSDTQYF. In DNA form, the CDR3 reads TGTGCCAGCAACCCGGGACTAGGTTCAGATACGCAGTATTTT.

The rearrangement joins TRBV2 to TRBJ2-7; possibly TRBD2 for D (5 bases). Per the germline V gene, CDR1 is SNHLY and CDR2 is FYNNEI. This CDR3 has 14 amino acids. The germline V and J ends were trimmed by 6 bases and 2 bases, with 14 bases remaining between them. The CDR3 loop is CASRKDSHTYEQYF. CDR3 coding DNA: TGTGCCAGCAGAAAGGACTCACACACCTACGAGCAGTACTTC.

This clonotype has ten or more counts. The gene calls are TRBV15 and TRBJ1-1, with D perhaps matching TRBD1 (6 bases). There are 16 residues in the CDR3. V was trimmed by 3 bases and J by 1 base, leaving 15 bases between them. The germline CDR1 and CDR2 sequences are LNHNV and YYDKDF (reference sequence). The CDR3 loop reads CATSRGASGSNTEAFF. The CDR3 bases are TGTGCCACCAGCAGGGGGGCGTCGGGGTCGAACACTGAAGCTTTCTTT.

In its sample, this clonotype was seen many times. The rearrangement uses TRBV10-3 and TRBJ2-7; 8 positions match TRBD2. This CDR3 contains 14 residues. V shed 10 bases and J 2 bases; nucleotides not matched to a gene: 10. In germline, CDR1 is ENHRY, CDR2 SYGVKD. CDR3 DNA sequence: TGTGCCACCGGGGGGGAAGCGGGACCCTACGAGCAGTACTTC. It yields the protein CATGGEAGPYEQYF.

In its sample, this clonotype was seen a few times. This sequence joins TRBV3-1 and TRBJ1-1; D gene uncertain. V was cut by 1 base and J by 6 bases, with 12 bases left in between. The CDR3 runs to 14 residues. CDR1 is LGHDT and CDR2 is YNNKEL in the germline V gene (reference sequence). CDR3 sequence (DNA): TGTGCCAGCAGCCAAGGAACTAAGTTCTCTGAAGCTTTCTTT. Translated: CASSQGTKFSEAFF.

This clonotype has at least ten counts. CDR3 DNA sequence: TGTGCCAGCAGCTTAGGCTGGTGGTTAAGCTCCTACAATGAGCAGTTCTTC. Encoded protein: CASSLGWWLSSYNEQFF. The chain couples TRBV7-9 to TRBJ2-1; no definite D call. Germline CDR1 SEHNR, CDR2 FQNEAQ (reference sequence). V gave up 1 base and J gave up 0 bases, with 13 bases separating them. The CDR3 sequence is 17 residues long.

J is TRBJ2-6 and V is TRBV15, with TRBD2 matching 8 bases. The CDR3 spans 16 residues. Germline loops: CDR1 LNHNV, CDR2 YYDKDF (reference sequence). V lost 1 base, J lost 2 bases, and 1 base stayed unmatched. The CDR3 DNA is TGTGCCACCAGCAGAGGGCGGGAGGCTGGGGCCAACGTCCTGACTTTC. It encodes CATSRGREAGANVLTF.

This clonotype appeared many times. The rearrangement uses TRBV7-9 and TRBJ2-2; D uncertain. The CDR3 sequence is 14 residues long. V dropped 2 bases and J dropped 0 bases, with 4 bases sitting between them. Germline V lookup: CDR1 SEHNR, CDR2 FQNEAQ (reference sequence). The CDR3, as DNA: TGTGCCAGCAGCTTATTAACGAACACCGGGGAGCTGTTTTTT. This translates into CASSLLTNTGELFF.

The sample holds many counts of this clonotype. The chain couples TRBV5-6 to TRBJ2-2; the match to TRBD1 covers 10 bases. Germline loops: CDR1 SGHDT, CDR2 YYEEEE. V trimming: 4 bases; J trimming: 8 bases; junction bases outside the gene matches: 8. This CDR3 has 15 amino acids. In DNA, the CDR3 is TGTGCCAGCAGCCTACCCGGGACAGGGGATGGGGAGCTGTTTTTT. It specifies CASSLPGTGDGELFF.

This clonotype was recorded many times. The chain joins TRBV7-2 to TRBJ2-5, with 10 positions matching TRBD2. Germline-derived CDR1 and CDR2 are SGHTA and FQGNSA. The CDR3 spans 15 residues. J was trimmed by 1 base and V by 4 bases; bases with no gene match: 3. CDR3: CASSWRTSGQETQYF. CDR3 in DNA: TGTGCCAGCAGCTGGCGGACTAGCGGCCAAGAGACCCAGTACTTC.

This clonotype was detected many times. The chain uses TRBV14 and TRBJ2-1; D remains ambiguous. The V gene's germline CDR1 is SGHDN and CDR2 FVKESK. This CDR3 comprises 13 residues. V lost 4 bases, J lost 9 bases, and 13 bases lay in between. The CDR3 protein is CASSPAGLGEQFF. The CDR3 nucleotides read TGTGCCAGCAGCCCAGCCGGGCTCGGTGAGCAGTTCTTC.

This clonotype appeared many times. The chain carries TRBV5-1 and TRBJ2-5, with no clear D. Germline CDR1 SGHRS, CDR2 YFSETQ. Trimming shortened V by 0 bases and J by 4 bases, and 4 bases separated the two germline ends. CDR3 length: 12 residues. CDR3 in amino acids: CASSLGIETQYF. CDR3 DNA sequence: TGCGCCAGCAGCTTGGGGATAGAGACCCAGTACTTC.

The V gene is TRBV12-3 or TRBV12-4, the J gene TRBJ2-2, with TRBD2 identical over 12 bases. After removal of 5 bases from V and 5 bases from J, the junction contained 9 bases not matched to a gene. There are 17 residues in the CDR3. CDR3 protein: CASSETSGSLWTGELFF. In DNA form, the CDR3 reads TGTGCCAGCAGTGAGACTAGCGGGAGTTTATGGACCGGGGAGCTGTTTTTT.

CDR3 DNA: TGTGCCAGCAGCTTACACGGATACGAGCAGTACTTC. Translation gives CASSLHGYEQYF. This chain links TRBV7-9 with TRBJ2-7, with D unclear. V was clipped by 2 bases and J by 4 bases, with 6 bases between them. The CDR3 length is 12 residues. The V gene's germline CDR1 is SEHNR and CDR2 FQNEAQ (reference sequence).

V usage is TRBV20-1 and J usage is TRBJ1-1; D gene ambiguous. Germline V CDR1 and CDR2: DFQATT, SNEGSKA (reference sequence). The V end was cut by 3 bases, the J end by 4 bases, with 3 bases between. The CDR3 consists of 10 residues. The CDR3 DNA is TGCAGTGCTAGCGGCACTGAAGCTTTCTTT. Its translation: CSASGTEAFF.

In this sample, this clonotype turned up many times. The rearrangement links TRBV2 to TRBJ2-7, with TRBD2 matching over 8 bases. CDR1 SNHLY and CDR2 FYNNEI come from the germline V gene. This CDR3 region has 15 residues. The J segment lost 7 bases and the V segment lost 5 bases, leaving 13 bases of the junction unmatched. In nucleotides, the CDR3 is TGTGCCAGCAGTCTTCAGCGGGAGAGTGGTAGGGAGCAGTACTTC. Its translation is CASSLQRESGREQYF.

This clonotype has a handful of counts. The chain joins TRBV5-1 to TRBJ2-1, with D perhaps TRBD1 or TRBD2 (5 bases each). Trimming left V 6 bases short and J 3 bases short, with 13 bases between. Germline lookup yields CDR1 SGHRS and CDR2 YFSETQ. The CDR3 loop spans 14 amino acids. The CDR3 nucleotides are TGCGCCAGCACGGTGGGGGAAAGCTACAATGAGCAGTTCTTC. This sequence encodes CASTVGESYNEQFF. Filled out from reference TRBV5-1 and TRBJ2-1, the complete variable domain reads KAGVTQTPRYLIKTRGQQVTLSCSPISGHRSVSWYQQTPGQGLQFLFEYFSETQRNKGNFPGRFSGRQFSNSRSEMNVSTLELGDSALYLCASTVGESYNEQFFGPGTRLTVL.

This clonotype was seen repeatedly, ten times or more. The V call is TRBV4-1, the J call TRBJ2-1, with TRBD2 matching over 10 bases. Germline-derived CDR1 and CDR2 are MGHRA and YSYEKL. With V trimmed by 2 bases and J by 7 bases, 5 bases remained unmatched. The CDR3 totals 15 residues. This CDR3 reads CASSQMGLAPNEQFF. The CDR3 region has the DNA TGCGCCAGCAGCCAAATGGGACTAGCGCCAAATGAGCAGTTCTTC.

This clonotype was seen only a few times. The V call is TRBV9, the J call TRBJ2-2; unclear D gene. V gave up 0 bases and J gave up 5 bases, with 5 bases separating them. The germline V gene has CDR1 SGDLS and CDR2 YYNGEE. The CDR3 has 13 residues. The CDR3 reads CASSVGGTGELFF. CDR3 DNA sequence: TGTGCCAGCAGCGTAGGTGGTACCGGGGAGCTGTTTTTT.